This T cell receptor (beta chain) was captured in a study of T cells in Graves' hyperthyroidism and ophthalmopathy. Study-wide results and caveats: Blood samples included most of the expanded thyroid clonotypes exceeding 0.001.

There are many counts of this clonotype. The antigen remains undetermined. With 5 bases clipped from V and 2 bases from J, the junction kept 6 bases outside the gene matches. Germline V gives CDR1 SGHRS, CDR2 YFSETQ. The CDR3 has 15 residues. Graves' hyperthyroidism is called stable when ophthalmopathy does not progress within 18 months. Amplification targeted TCR beta CDR3 regions from RNA transcripts. First-round RT-PCR targeting the TCR CDR3 was performed with the HTBI primer set. MiXCR was run by TCRdb on the multiplex PCR reads, yielding one entry per CDR3 protein. Of under 450,000 distinct CDR3 sequences listed, 15% to 19% were seen once; the top ten hold approximately 8%.

The chain couples TRBV5-1 to TRBJ2-7; 11 bases match TRBD2. This receptor was taken from a woman aged 18-29 years with Graves' hyperthyroidism. Sequencing was done on a sample of blood. DNA for the CDR3: TGCGCCAGCAGGGAGGGACTAGCGGAGACCTACGAGCAGTACTTC. Its translation: CASREGLAETYEQYF.